These 3 T cell receptor beta chains came from one sample sequenced in a study of cytomegalovirus exposure and HLA in healthy donors. The PCR used 60 Vbeta and 13 Jbeta primers. Produced via immunoSEQ multiplex PCR; TCRdb's table is partial and in-frame only. Here the sample spans 80,000 to 100,000 clones, approximately 72% being singletons. The material sequenced was PBMCs. The receptors shown here come from a man aged 18 to 30 in good health and CMV-seropositive.

The V call is TRBV9, the J call TRBJ2-1, with D perhaps TRBD1 (7 bases). CDR1 and CDR2 (germline): SGDLS, YYNGEE. Trimming removed 5 bases from V and 9 bases from J, with 18 bases in between. CDR3 length: 14 amino acids. The CDR3 region is CASSAGGPRSEQFF. CDR3 bases: TGTGCCAGCAGTGCAGGGGGGCCTCGCAGTGAGCAGTTCTTC.

The table lists this clone with a few counts. This chain links TRBV6-4 with TRBJ1-5; D gene uncertain. CDR1 MRHNA and CDR2 SNTAGT come from the germline V gene. The CDR3 totals 12 residues. V shed 8 bases and J shed 4 bases, with 9 bases lying between them. The CDR3 nucleotides read TGTGCCAGCGTTCCAGGTAATCAGCCCCAGCATTTT. This sequence encodes CASVPGNQPQHF.

Here the CDR3 DNA reads TGTGCCAGCAGCTTAATGGGGGGGGCCCAAGAGACCCAGTACTTC. Its translation: CASSLMGGAQETQYF. This rearrangement joins TRBV7-3 to TRBJ2-5; possible D gene TRBD2, 7 bases. CDR1 and CDR2 (germline): SGHTA, FQGTGA. This CDR3 has 15 amino acids. The V end lost 1 base, the J end lost 1 base, and 10 bases lay between the germline ends.